The present T cell receptor beta chain was sequenced within a study of T cells in Graves' hyperthyroidism and ophthalmopathy. Authors of the study amplified TCR beta CDR3 regions from RNA transcripts. First-round RT-PCR with HTBI primers amplified the TCR CDR3 region. MiXCR was run by TCRdb on the multiplex PCR reads, yielding one entry per CDR3 protein. The sample yields some 50,000 distinct CDR3 sequences, roughly 56% seen once. About this clonotype: The antigen remains unidentified.

Study-level findings and limits: It was a median about 7.1 months before onset that the model predicted ophthalmopathy.

The sequence was obtained from a man between 18 and 35 years old with Graves' hyperthyroidism. What was sequenced was peripheral blood or thyroid tissue (not recorded which).

DNA for the CDR3: TGTGCCTGGAGTGCCCTTCGGGCGGCGGGGAATGAAGAGACCCAGTACTTC. Amino acid sequence: CAWSALRAAGNEETQYF. The V call is TRBV30, the J call TRBJ2-5; a weak D match, TRBD2 (6 bases). This CDR3 is built from 17 residues. CDR1 is GTSNPN and CDR2 is SVGIG in the germline V gene (reference sequence). V was cut by 1 base and J by 3 bases, with 21 bases left in between.